This passage covers 28 T cell receptor beta chains from one sample sequenced in a study of blood T cell repertoires in COVID-19. Clones were sequenced by immunoSEQ multiplex PCR, and TCRdb holds only the in-frame ones, with some missing. The sample yields 200,000 to 250,000 clones, 65% to 85% seen once. Sample: peripheral blood. The receptors here all came from a woman aged 60-75 years with acute or convalescent COVID-19.

This chain connects TRBV5-5 to TRBJ2-5, with 8 bases aligning to TRBD1. This CDR3 contains 18 residues. J gave up 4 bases and V 0 bases, and 14 bases lay outside the gene matches. Germline CDR1 SGHKS, CDR2 YYEKEE (reference sequence). The CDR3 DNA sequence: TGTGCCAGCAGCTTGGGGGTTACAGGACAGGGCCTAGGAGAGACCCAGTACTTC. Translating it yields CASSLGVTGQGLGETQYF.

This clone was recorded a few times. The chain has TRBV28 and TRBJ2-5, with 8 bases matching TRBD2. V gave up 6 bases and J gave up 2 bases; unmatched junction bases: 5. This CDR3 spans 14 amino acids. From germline, CDR1 is MDHEN and CDR2 SYDVKM. The CDR3 reads CASRDGGAQETQYF. CDR3 nucleotide sequence: TGTGCCAGCAGGGACGGGGGGGCTCAAGAGACCCAGTACTTC. Full variable domain (rest looked up from reference TRBV28 and TRBJ2-5): DVKVTQSSRYLVKRTGEKVFLECVQDMDHENMFWYRQDPGLGLRLIYFSYDVKMKEKGDIPEGYSVSREKKERFSLILESASTNQTSMYLCASRDGGAQETQYFGPGTRLLVL.

This rearrangement joins TRBV7-2 to TRBJ2-7, with 7 nucleotides matching TRBD1. CDR1 and CDR2 from the germline V gene are SGHTA and FQGNSA. This CDR3 has 14 amino acids. Germline trimming cut 4 bases from V and 4 bases from J; bases unmatched to any gene: 7. The CDR3 region has the DNA TGTGCCAGCAGCTACCGAGGGGGCAGGTACGAGCAGTACTTC. Translation: CASSYRGGRYEQYF.

The chain couples TRBV23-1 to TRBJ1-1; 7 nucleotides agree with TRBD1. TRBV23-1 is annotated as an ORF whose role is uncertain. V lost 0 bases, J lost 7 bases, and 2 bases stayed unmatched. This CDR3 has 13 amino acids. This CDR3 is CASSQSRDSEAFF. The CDR3 DNA follows: TGCGCCAGCAGTCAATCCCGGGACAGTGAAGCTTTCTTT.

The chain has TRBV7-9 and TRBJ2-2, with a weak D call TRBD2 (7 bases). This CDR3 contains 16 residues. V lost 6 bases, J lost 2 bases, and 16 bases lay in between. Germline values: CDR1 SEHNR, CDR2 FQNEAQ (reference sequence). The CDR3 DNA follows: TGTGCCAGCAGTCTTCTGGGGGGGCTAAACACCGGGGAGCTGTTTTTT. It encodes CASSLLGGLNTGELFF.

This CDR3 is CASSGKQGGANYGYTF. The CDR3 DNA follows: TGTGCCAGCAGCGGAAAACAGGGGGGCGCTAACTATGGCTACACCTTC. The chain has TRBV7-2 and TRBJ1-2, with 8 bases matching TRBD1. Germline V gene data show CDR1 as SGHTA and CDR2 as FQGNSA. The CDR3 extends over 16 amino acids. V lost 5 bases, J lost 0 bases, and 8 bases stayed unmatched.

The J gene is TRBJ2-2, the V gene TRBV7-8; maybe TRBD2 (6 bases). Germline CDR1 is SGHVS and CDR2 is FQNEAQ. Deletions cut 2 bases from V and 2 bases from J, with 12 bases between. The CDR3 length is 16 residues. CDR3 sequence reads: CASSLLWTTNTGELFF. The CDR3, as DNA: TGTGCCAGCAGCTTACTGTGGACTACCAACACCGGGGAGCTGTTTTTT.

This chain links TRBV5-1 with TRBJ1-6; D might be TRBD1 (6 bases). The V gene's germline CDR1 is SGHRS and CDR2 YFSETQ. CDR3 size: 14 residues. Trimming shortened V by 4 bases and J by 7 bases, and 12 bases separated the two germline ends. The CDR3 coding sequence is TGCGCCAGCAGCCTAAATACAGGGAATTCACCCCTCCACTTT. Amino acid sequence: CASSLNTGNSPLHF.

V usage is TRBV5-1 and J usage is TRBJ2-1; TRBD1 matches at 8 bases. The V and J ends lost 4 bases and 7 bases, in that order; junction bases with no gene match: 10. CDR3 size: 15 residues. Per the germline V gene, CDR1 is SGHRS and CDR2 is YFSETQ. Here the CDR3 DNA reads TGCGCCAGCAGCCTTGATCCAGGGGGCTTTAATGAGCAGTTCTTC. This codes for CASSLDPGGFNEQFF.

The chain combines TRBV20-1 with TRBJ1-2; D may be TRBD1 (6 bases). Per germline, CDR1 DFQATT and CDR2 SNEGSKA (reference sequence). The ends were cut back, 3 bases at V and 4 bases at J, with 9 bases in the middle. This CDR3 has 12 amino acids. As DNA, the CDR3 is TGCAGTGCTAGTGAAGGGGGCTATGGCTACACCTTC. It encodes CSASEGGYGYTF.

This rearrangement joins TRBV29-1 to TRBJ1-2; D uncertain. From germline, CDR1 is SQVTM and CDR2 ANQGSEA. This CDR3 comprises 13 residues. V lost 7 bases and J 5 bases, leaving 17 bases between the germline ends. The chain's CDR3 is CSADYNVGYGYTF. The CDR3 DNA is TGCAGCGCAGACTATAATGTGGGGTATGGCTACACCTTC.

The rearrangement joins TRBV7-9 to TRBJ2-3, with D perhaps matching TRBD1 (6 bases). V lost 5 bases and J lost 0, with 15 bases in between. The CDR3 extends over 16 amino acids. From germline, CDR1 is SEHNR and CDR2 FQNEAQ (reference sequence). CDR3 coding DNA: TGTGCCAGCAGCCCAGGGGAACGGGCTAGCACAGATACGCAGTATTTT. It specifies CASSPGERASTDTQYF.

In its sample, this clone was seen once. This chain joins TRBV28 and TRBJ2-7, with 8 nucleotides matching TRBD2. V gave up 5 bases and J gave up 6 bases; unmatched junction bases: 12. Germline values: CDR1 MDHEN, CDR2 SYDVKM. The CDR3 is 15 residues long. The CDR3 DNA reads TGTGCCAGCAGTACCACTAGCGGATATCCCCGCGAGCAGTACTTC. Its translation: CASSTTSGYPREQYF.

CDR3 nucleotide sequence: TGTGCCAGCAGCTTAGGAAGGGACAGAGTCTCCGGGGTTGAGCAGTTCTTC. Residues: CASSLGRDRVSGVEQFF. The V call is TRBV7-9, the J call TRBJ2-1; 7 nucleotides agree with TRBD1. This CDR3 spans 17 amino acids. V shed 1 base and J 9 bases; nucleotides not matched to a gene: 15. Germline V gives CDR1 SEHNR, CDR2 FQNEAQ (reference sequence).

The chain employs TRBV6-2 or TRBV6-3 and TRBJ1-5; no clear D. CDR1 and CDR2 (germline): MNHEY, SVGEGT. Trimming took off 2 bases at V and 3 bases at J, with 20 bases between the two ends. This CDR3 is built from 18 residues. In DNA form, the CDR3 reads TGTGCCAGCAGTTACCCCAGCGTTGGCGCAGATCCCAATCAGCCCCAGCATTTT. As protein: CASSYPSVGADPNQPQHF.

This chain connects TRBV6-5 to TRBJ2-2, with D possibly matching TRBD2 (6 bases). V shed 5 bases and J shed 7 bases, with 11 bases lying between them. This CDR3 comprises 13 residues. The V gene's germline CDR1 is MNHEY and CDR2 SVGAGI. The CDR3 here is CASSTRTNGELFF. CDR3 nucleotide sequence: TGTGCCAGCAGTACAAGGACTAACGGGGAGCTGTTTTTT.

The rearrangement joins TRBV7-2 to TRBJ1-1; unclear D gene. CDR3 length equals 13 residues. The V gene lost 4 bases and the J gene lost 2 bases, with 8 bases spanning the gap. Germline assignment: CDR1 SGHTA and CDR2 FQGNSA. CDR3: CASSSPYNTEAFF. The CDR3, as DNA: TGTGCCAGCAGCTCCCCCTATAACACTGAAGCTTTCTTT.

This sequence joins TRBV5-6 and TRBJ1-2, with 10 bases matching TRBD1. J lost 2 bases, V lost 3 bases, and 4 bases had no gene match. Germline V lookup: CDR1 SGHDT, CDR2 YYEEEE. This CDR3 region has 15 residues. The CDR3 bases are TGTGCCAGCAGCTCCCGGGACAGGGGCAACTATGGCTACACCTTC. Translated: CASSSRDRGNYGYTF.

This chain joins TRBV9 and TRBJ2-2; D gene unclear. The germline V and J ends were trimmed by 4 bases and 6 bases, with 16 bases remaining between them. Germline V gene sequence: CDR1 SGDLS, CDR2 YYNGEE. The CDR3 runs 15 residues. CDR3 sequence (DNA): TGTGCCAGCAGCCCTGGAGTGGTAGAGGCCGGGGAGCTGTTTTTT. This translates into CASSPGVVEAGELFF.

The J gene is TRBJ1-1, the V gene TRBV5-1, with 7 nucleotides matching TRBD1. The germline gives CDR1 SGHRS, CDR2 YFSETQ. J lost 0 bases, V lost 6 bases, and 5 bases had no gene match. The CDR3 is made up of 14 amino acids. The CDR3 DNA sequence: TGCGCCAGCACCACAGGGGCCGTGAACACTGAAGCTTTCTTT. This codes for CASTTGAVNTEAFF.

This chain links TRBV3-1 (or the pseudogene TRBV3-2) with TRBJ1-2; no definite D call. Trimming took off 4 bases at V and 6 bases at J, with 12 bases between the two ends. The CDR3 is made up of 13 amino acids. Looked up from germline, CDR1 is LGHDT and CDR2 is YNNKEL (reference sequence). This CDR3 is CASSPTRRNGYTF. The DNA for the CDR3 is TGTGCCAGCAGCCCGACGAGGCGGAATGGCTACACCTTC.

The rearrangement uses TRBV6-1 and TRBJ2-7; 10 bases line up with TRBD1. The length of the CDR3 is 16 residues. CDR1 and CDR2 from the germline V gene are MNHNS and SASEGT. The ends lost 3 bases at V and 6 bases at J; junction bases unmatched: 11. This CDR3 is CASSEGQGRVFGEQYF. The CDR3, as DNA: TGTGCCAGCAGTGAGGGACAGGGGAGAGTTTTCGGCGAGCAGTACTTC.

This chain joins TRBV28 and TRBJ1-2; 10 bases align to TRBD1. Trimming cost V 6 bases and J 2 bases; bases outside gene matches: 6. Germline V CDR1 and CDR2: MDHEN, SYDVKM. The length of the CDR3 is 15 residues. The CDR3 protein is CASSSGQGYNYGYTF. The CDR3, as DNA: TGTGCCAGCAGCTCGGGACAGGGGTACAACTATGGCTACACCTTC.

The CDR3 DNA reads TGTGCCAGCAGCGACAGAAAAAATTCACCCCTCCACTTT. This translates into CASSDRKNSPLHF. This chain uses TRBV12-3 or TRBV12-4 with TRBJ1-6, with D possibly being TRBD1 (5 bases). Trimming cost V 6 bases and J 7 bases, with 10 bases left between them. This CDR3 is built from 13 residues.

The chain uses TRBV3-1 (or the pseudogene TRBV3-2) and TRBJ2-6, with D tentatively TRBD1 (6 bases). The CDR3 has 19 residues. Between the trimmed V and J ends, which lost 1 base and 1 base, there was a span of 17 bases. The germline CDR1 and CDR2 sequences are LGHDT and YNNKEL (reference sequence). CDR3 sequence reads: CASSQVFLRQGSGANVLTF. CDR3 in DNA: TGTGCCAGCAGCCAAGTATTTTTACGCCAGGGGTCTGGGGCCAACGTCCTGACTTTC.

This clone came up once. The V gene is TRBV29-1, the J gene TRBJ1-2; the D gene is possibly TRBD1 (6 bases). With 6 bases removed from V and 0 bases from J, the gap between germline ends came to 17 bases. Germline CDR1 and CDR2: SQVTM and ANQGSEA. CDR3 length: 15 amino acids. This chain's CDR3 is CSVEAAGHSNYGYTF. CDR3 in DNA: TGCAGCGTCGAGGCAGCGGGACATTCTAACTATGGCTACACCTTC.

V and J are TRBV4-3 and TRBJ2-5, with TRBD1 matching 9 bases. This CDR3 spans 15 amino acids. The germline CDR1 and CDR2 sequences are LGHNA and YSLEER. After removal of 1 base from V and 1 base from J, the junction contained 1 base not matched to a gene. This CDR3 reads CASSQGTGVQETQYF. The CDR3 nucleotides read TGCGCCAGCAGCCAAGGGACAGGGGTCCAAGAGACCCAGTACTTC.

V usage is TRBV6-5 and J usage is TRBJ2-6; D is unclear. Germline assignment: CDR1 MNHEY and CDR2 SVGAGI. The CDR3 extends over 16 amino acids. Trimming pared 0 bases from V and 2 bases from J, leaving 8 bases between. The CDR3 nucleotides are TGTGCCAGCAGTTACTCGAGAACCCCTGGGGCCAACGTCCTGACTTTC. Translating it yields CASSYSRTPGANVLTF.